This is a list of T cell receptor beta chains from one sample in a study of T cells in Graves' hyperthyroidism and ophthalmopathy. Using its own MiXCR run on the multiplex PCR reads, TCRdb lists one record per CDR3 protein. The sample has 300,000 to 400,000 distinct CDR3 sequences, 15% to 20% seen once; the top ten hold around 47%. The specimen was blood. The receptors originated from a woman in her forties or fifties with Graves' hyperthyroidism. Each CDR3 is given with its conserved first and last residue. A D gene is named only where the DNA matches it firmly. The listing skips clone size in some rows; elsewhere it reads once, few, many or a size class.

V	J	length	D	size	CDR3	DNA
TRBV24-1	TRBJ2-7	16	TRBD1	.	CATSPGPAQGRYEQYF	TGTGCCACCAGTCCGGGCCCCGCACAGGGGCGTTACGAGCAGTACTTC
TRBV19	TRBJ1-1	14	.	.	CASRDRSTNTEAFF	TGTGCCAGTAGGGACCGAAGCACGAACACTGAAGCTTTCTTT
TRBV12-3/TRBV12-4	TRBJ2-1	12	.	many	CASSGVDNEQFF	TGTGCCAGCAGTGGAGTTGACAATGAGCAGTTCTTC
TRBV2	TRBJ1-3	14	.	.	CASSSVVSGNTIYF	TGTGCCAGCAGTTCAGTCGTCTCTGGAAACACCATATATTTT
TRBV3-1	TRBJ1-6	15	.	.	CASSQDQGYNSPLHF	TGTGCCAGCAGCCAAGATCAGGGCTATAATTCACCCCTCCACTTT
TRBV27	TRBJ1-1	12	.	few	CASRPPGHEAFF	TGTGCCAGCAGGCCCCCAGGGCATGAAGCTTTCTTT
TRBV20-1	TRBJ1-5	16	.	.	CSARRGVTDSNQPQHF	TGCAGTGCTCGGCGGGGGGTGACGGATAGCAATCAGCCCCAGCATTTT
TRBV7-9	TRBJ2-3	15	.	many	CASSFLGGSTDTQYF	TGTGCCAGCAGCTTCCTGGGTGGAAGCACAGATACGCAGTATTTT
TRBV20-1	TRBJ1-2	15	.	.	CSAPSGTGSNYGYTF	TGCAGTGCCCCCTCCGGGACCGGGTCTAACTATGGCTACACCTTC
TRBV6-6	TRBJ2-2	16	.	few	CASSYYTGASTGELFF	TGTGCCAGCAGTTACTATACGGGGGCGAGCACCGGGGAGCTGTTTTTT
TRBV20-1	TRBJ1-6	15	.	few	CSATRDWLTNSPLHF	TGCAGTGCTACTCGGGACTGGCTGACTAATTCACCCCTCCACTTT
TRBV4-1	TRBJ2-3	15	TRBD2	.	CASSQRGGGTDTQCF	TGCGCCAGCAGCCAGCGCGGGGGGGGCACAGATACGCAGTGTTTT
TRBV6-1	TRBJ1-6	16	.	few	CASSSTTIWEGSPLHF	TGTGCCAGCAGTTCCACGACAATATGGGAAGGCTCACCCCTCCACTTT
TRBV6-4	TRBJ2-1	16	TRBD2	.	CASSESPGLAVDEQFF	TGTGCCAGCAGTGAGTCGCCGGGACTAGCGGTCGATGAGCAGTTCTTC
TRBV20-1	TRBJ1-1	15	.	many	CSARDLGNMNTEAFF	TGCAGTGCTAGAGACTTAGGAAACATGAACACTGAAGCTTTCTTT
TRBV7-3	TRBJ2-1	17	.	many	CASSLTGGLSSYNEQFF	TGTGCCAGCAGCTTAACGGGGGGCTTGAGCTCCTACAATGAGCAGTTCTTC
TRBV2	TRBJ2-2	16	TRBD2	.	CASSEPLTSGTGELFF	TGTGCCAGCAGTGAACCTCTGACTAGCGGCACCGGGGAGCTGTTTTTT
TRBV28	TRBJ1-5	14	.	.	CASSLPDGNQPQHF	TGTGCCAGCAGTTTACCGGACGGAAATCAGCCCCAGCATTTT
TRBV29-1	TRBJ2-7	15	TRBD2	few	CSVSLSGRAVYEQYF	TGCAGCGTTTCCCTTAGCGGGAGGGCCGTGTACGAGCAGTACTTC
TRBV3-1	TRBJ2-7	14	TRBD1	many	CASSKGAATYEQYF	TGTGCCAGCAGCAAGGGGGCAGCGACCTACGAGCAGTACTTC
TRBV6-1	TRBJ1-6	14	.	.	CASSEGSRNSPLHF	TGTGCCAGCAGTGAGGGGTCGAGGAATTCACCCCTCCACTTT
TRBV19	TRBJ2-2	15	.	.	CASSLSGVNTGELFF	TGTGCCAGTAGTCTTAGCGGAGTAAACACCGGGGAGCTGTTTTTT
TRBV27	TRBJ2-2	18	TRBD2	.	CGSRTSSWAGAVAGELFF	TGTGGCAGCAGAACCTCTTCTTGGGCGGGAGCCGTTGCCGGGGAGCTGTTTTTT
TRBV28	TRBJ1-1	16	.	.	CASREEGGIPNTEAFF	TGTGCCAGCAGGGAAGAGGGCGGTATCCCGAACACTGAAGCTTTCTTT
TRBV12-3/TRBV12-4	TRBJ1-6	14	.	few	CASSQAGSYSPLHF	TGTGCCAGCAGTCAGGCAGGTTCCTATTCACCCCTCCACTTT
TRBV7-8	TRBJ1-2	16	.	.	CASSLGSDGWDYGYTF	TGTGCCAGCAGCTTAGGTTCCGACGGGTGGGACTATGGCTACACCTTC
TRBV3-1	TRBJ2-1	15	.	.	CASSQDGLGGWAQFF	TGTGCCAGCAGCCAAGATGGTCTGGGGGGCTGGGCCCAGTTCTTC